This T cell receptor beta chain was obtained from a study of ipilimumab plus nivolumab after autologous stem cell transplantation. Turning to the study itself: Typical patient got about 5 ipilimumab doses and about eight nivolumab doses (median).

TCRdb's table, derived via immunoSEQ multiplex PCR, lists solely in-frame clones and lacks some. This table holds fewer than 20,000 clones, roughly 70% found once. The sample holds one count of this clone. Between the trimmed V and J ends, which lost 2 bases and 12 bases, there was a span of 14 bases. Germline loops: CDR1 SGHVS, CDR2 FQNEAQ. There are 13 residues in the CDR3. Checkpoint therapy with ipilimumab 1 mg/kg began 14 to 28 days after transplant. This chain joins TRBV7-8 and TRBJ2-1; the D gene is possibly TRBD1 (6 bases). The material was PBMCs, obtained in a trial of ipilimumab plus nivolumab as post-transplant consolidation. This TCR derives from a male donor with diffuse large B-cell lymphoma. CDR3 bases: TGTGCCAGCAGCTTATCTGGGCAGGGGAGGCAGTTCTTC. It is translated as CASSLSGQGRQFF.